This T cell receptor beta chain was retrieved from a study of OX40 agonist ivuxolimab in advanced cancers. Sequenced by immunoSEQ multiplex PCR; TCRdb stores in-frame clones only, minus some. Here the sample spans tens of thousands of clones, about 86% being singletons. V was trimmed by 6 bases and J by 4 bases, leaving 12 bases between them. Per germline, CDR1 MGHDK and CDR2 SYGVNS. CDR3 length: 13 residues. The input for sequencing was CD4+ or CD8+ T cells sorted from blood, taken in a trial of the OX40 agonist ivuxolimab. The genes are TRBV25-1 and TRBJ1-1; D possibly corresponds to TRBD1 (5 bases). This receptor was obtained from an adult with an advanced solid tumor such as melanoma, head and neck, liver or kidney cancer. The CDR3, as DNA: TGTGCCAGCAGAGCAGGGCAGATCACTGAAGCTTTCTTT. It specifies CASRAGQITEAFF.